One sample yielded the 10 T cell receptor beta chains listed below, sequenced in a study of CD8 T cells in Susac syndrome. The authors reverse transcribed roughly 0.5 to 1 ug RNA with random hexamers. TCRdb reprocessed the immunoSEQ multiplex PCR reads via MiXCR and lists one record per CDR3 protein. Of about 110,000 distinct CDR3 sequences listed, roughly 96% were seen once; the top ten hold about 0.1%. Sequencing used CD4+ T cells from PBMCs. Every receptor here comes from a human donor in good health.

V gene TRBV7-9 combines with J gene TRBJ2-2; D might be TRBD1 or TRBD2, each matching 5 bases. V dropped 4 bases and J dropped 5 bases, with 11 bases sitting between them. The CDR3 has 14 amino acids. CDR1 is SEHNR, CDR2 FQNEAQ, per germline (reference sequence). Here the CDR3 reads CASSSGAHTGELFF. The CDR3 DNA sequence: TGTGCCAGCAGCTCCGGGGCACATACCGGGGAGCTGTTTTTT.

This clonotype was picked up one time. The chain is built from TRBV30 and TRBJ1-1; weak D call: TRBD1 (5 bases). This CDR3 spans 13 amino acids. Trimming removed 0 bases at V and 7 bases at J, with 12 bases between. Germline assignment: CDR1 GTSNPN and CDR2 SVGIG (reference sequence). CDR3 in DNA: TGTGCCTGGAGTGTAGGGGTATCGGTTGAAGCTTTCTTT. Translating it yields CAWSVGVSVEAFF.

This chain joins TRBV3-1 and TRBJ1-1; D might be TRBD1 (5 bases). Germline assignment: CDR1 LGHDT and CDR2 YNNKEL (reference sequence). The CDR3 runs 14 residues. The ends were cut back, 4 bases at V and 3 bases at J, with 12 bases in the middle. The DNA of the CDR3 is TGTGCCAGCAGCCTAGGGGTCGCGTACACTGAAGCTTTCTTT. This gives the protein CASSLGVAYTEAFF.

The rearrangement links TRBV20-1 to TRBJ2-1, with D hard to call. The germline V gene encodes CDR1 DFQATT and CDR2 SNEGSKA (reference sequence). V was clipped by 3 bases and J by 9 bases, with 12 bases between them. The CDR3 covers 12 residues. CDR3 residues: CSASPWRGEQFF. In nucleotides, the CDR3 is TGCAGTGCTAGCCCCTGGAGAGGTGAGCAGTTCTTC.

The rearrangement joins TRBV18 to TRBJ1-1; D is undetermined. The length of the CDR3 is 14 residues. The germline CDR1 and CDR2 sequences are KGHSH and LQKENI. V was shortened by 2 bases and J by 3 bases, with 10 bases between the two germline ends. In DNA form, the CDR3 reads TGTGCCAGCTCACCAGGCTCCGGGTACACTGAAGCTTTCTTT. Protein sequence: CASSPGSGYTEAFF.

The chain links TRBV5-6 to TRBJ1-6; D is unclear. This CDR3 is 14 amino acids long. Trimming removed 2 bases from V and 10 bases from J, with 13 bases in between. Germline-derived CDR1 and CDR2 are SGHDT and YYEEEE. CDR3 DNA: TGTGCCAGCAGCTTTACAGCAGACGGGTCACCCCTCCACTTT. This gives the protein CASSFTADGSPLHF.

This rearrangement joins TRBV29-1 to TRBJ2-2; the match to TRBD1 covers 11 bases. V lost 7 bases, J lost 4 bases, and 5 bases stayed unmatched. CDR1 is SQVTM and CDR2 is ANQGSEA in the germline V gene. The CDR3 spans 14 residues. CDR3 sequence: CSGWTGGVTGELFF. In nucleotides, the CDR3 is TGCAGCGGATGGACAGGGGGCGTCACCGGGGAGCTGTTTTTT.

The genes are TRBV7-2 and TRBJ2-2; no reliable D call. The CDR3 spans 14 residues. The germline V gene encodes CDR1 SGHTA and CDR2 FQGNSA. With 1 base removed from V and 0 bases from J, the gap between germline ends came to 3 bases. The CDR3 protein is CASSLGSNTGELFF. The CDR3 DNA reads as TGTGCCAGCAGCTTAGGGTCGAACACCGGGGAGCTGTTTTTT.

The chain combines TRBV12-3 or TRBV12-4 with TRBJ2-3, with D unresolved. V lost 2 bases and J lost 0, with 9 bases in between. This CDR3 is 15 amino acids long. The CDR3 is CASSLFGSSTDTQYF. The CDR3 coding sequence is TGTGCCAGCAGTTTATTCGGCAGCAGCACAGATACGCAGTATTTT.

This clonotype has just one count. A read error may account for a junction end that differs from germline. CDR3 in amino acids: CTSSQQGAGETQYF. The CDR3 coding sequence is TGTACCAGCAGCCAACAGGGGGCCGGGGAGACCCAGTACTTC. The chain combines TRBV14 with TRBJ2-5, with 9 bases aligning to TRBD1. The germline V gene encodes CDR1 SGHDN and CDR2 FVKESK. The CDR3 consists of 14 residues.